One and the same sample provided the 3 T cell receptor beta chains below, sequenced in a study of blood T cells in healthy people across ages. A sample-barcoded 5' primer and a J-beta primer mix were used in a second PCR of roughly 7 to 11 cycles. MiXCR, applied by TCRdb to the 5' RACE reads, yields one record per CDR3 protein. The table records 800,000 to 950,000 distinct CDR3 sequences, around 48% of them present only once. The sequenced sample consisted of blood. The receptors stem from a man in his thirties or forties in good health.

This clonotype was counted between two and nine times. This rearrangement joins TRBV4-2 to TRBJ2-5; 7 positions agree with TRBD1. After removal of 0 bases from V and 4 bases from J, the junction contained 5 bases not matched to a gene. The CDR3 has 15 residues. The germline V gene has CDR1 LGHNA and CDR2 YNFKEQ. For the CDR3, the DNA is TGTGCCAGCAGCCAAGAACGACAGGGTCGAGAGACCCAGTACTTC. Translation gives CASSQERQGRETQYF.

This clonotype was detected a few times. One end of the junction varies from germline; a read error may be responsible. This chain uses TRBV5-1 with TRBJ2-2; TRBD2 agrees at 14 bases. The V gene's germline CDR1 is SGHRS and CDR2 YFSETQ. The CDR3 spans 17 residues. CDR3 protein: CASSIGLAGGNTGELFF. CDR3 in DNA: TGCGCTAGCAGCATCGGACTAGCGGGGGGAAACACCGGGGAGCTGTTTTTT. The variable domain in full, with the rest retrieved from reference TRBV5-1 and TRBJ2-2, is KAGVTQTPRYLIKTRGQQVTLSCSPISGHRSVSWYQQTPGQGLQFLFEYFSETQRNKGNFPGRFSGRQFSNSRSEMNVSTLELGDSALYLCASSIGLAGGNTGELFFGEGSRLTVL.

This clonotype was picked up a small number of times. V usage is TRBV7-9 and J usage is TRBJ2-6; 10 bases line up with TRBD1. J lost 0 bases, V lost 5 bases, and 10 bases had no gene match. Germline lookup yields CDR1 SEHNR and CDR2 FQNEAQ (reference sequence). CDR3 size: 19 residues. The CDR3 region is CASSRDRGLLGSGANVLTF. As DNA, the CDR3 is TGTGCCAGCAGCCGGGACAGGGGTTTGTTAGGCTCTGGGGCCAACGTCCTGACTTTC.